The 10 T cell receptor beta chains presented below share a single source sample, sequenced in a study of shared clonotypes between healthy human individuals. Measured with immunoSEQ multiplex PCR; TCRdb has only the in-frame clones, and not every one. The repertoire consists of 1.4 million or so clones, with 97% to 99% occurring once and the leading ten covering 0.36%. The sample consisted of naive CD4+ T cells sorted from blood. The subset denotes: CD45RA+ positively selected. Source of these receptors: a man aged 25 to 45 in good health.

This sequence joins TRBV6-1 and TRBJ2-7; D ambiguous. Germline V gene lookup returns CDR1 MNHNS and CDR2 SASEGT. The CDR3 is 10 residues long. V lost 4 bases and J lost 6, with 4 bases in between. The CDR3 region is CASSVGEQYF. CDR3 coding DNA: TGTGCCAGCAGTGTAGGCGAGCAGTACTTC.

The rearrangement joins TRBV5-6 to TRBJ1-3, with a weak D call TRBD1 (5 bases). Germline-derived CDR1 and CDR2 are SGHDT and YYEEEE. The V and J ends lost 4 bases and 1 base respectively, with 12 bases between them. This CDR3 contains 15 residues. As DNA, the CDR3 is TGTGCCAGCAGCGAGTACAGGAGTTCTGGAAACACCATATATTTT. Protein sequence: CASSEYRSSGNTIYF.

This clone was counted a single time. The J gene is TRBJ2-7, the V gene TRBV2; D not resolved. Germline CDR1 reads SNHLY; CDR2 reads FYNNEI. The CDR3 length is 17 residues. V gave up 0 bases and J gave up 1 base, with 16 bases separating them. CDR3 amino acids: CASSEALREATSYEQYF. DNA for the CDR3: TGTGCCAGCAGTGAAGCGCTTAGGGAAGCTACTTCCTACGAGCAGTACTTC.

This chain links TRBV19 with TRBJ2-2; 7 nucleotides align to TRBD1. J lost 1 base, V lost 5 bases, and 4 bases had no gene match. The CDR3 contains 15 residues. Looked up from germline, CDR1 is LNHDA and CDR2 is SQIVND (reference sequence). CDR3 DNA: TGTGCCAGTAGTCGGGACAGTGTGAACACCGGGGAGCTGTTTTTT. As protein: CASSRDSVNTGELFF. The entire variable domain, with the rest obtained from reference TRBV19 and TRBJ2-2, is as follows: DGGITQSPKYLFRKEGQNVTLSCEQNLNHDAMYWYRQDPGQGLRLIYYSQIVNDFQKGDIAEGYSVSREKKESFPLTVTSAQKNPTAFYLCASSRDSVNTGELFFGEGSRLTVL.

The CDR3 DNA is TGTGCCAGCACCCCAGCGGGACGAGGCTACACCTTC. Translation: CASTPAGRGYTF. The chain has TRBV6-6 and TRBJ1-2; a possible D gene is TRBD1 (5 bases). V dropped 7 bases and J dropped 8 bases, with 14 bases sitting between them. The germline V gene encodes CDR1 MNHNY and CDR2 SVGAGI (reference sequence). The CDR3 is 12 residues long.

The J gene is TRBJ2-5, the V gene TRBV6-1; TRBD2 might be the D (6 bases). This CDR3 region has 14 residues. Germline V CDR1 and CDR2: MNHNS, SASEGT. V lost 1 base and J 7 bases, leaving 13 bases between the germline ends. The CDR3 nucleotides are TGTGCCAGCAGTGAAGGTAAAGGAGGGGTGACCCAGTACTTC. Its translation is CASSEGKGGVTQYF.

The chain couples TRBV6-1 to TRBJ1-5; tentative D call: TRBD1 (6 bases). CDR3 size: 15 residues. Germline V gene sequence: CDR1 MNHNS, CDR2 SASEGT. V was shortened by 5 bases and J by 3 bases, with 14 bases between the two germline ends. In nucleotides, the CDR3 is TGTGCCAGCAGTCAATCTGGGGGGCCCAATCAGCCCCAGCATTTT. It specifies CASSQSGGPNQPQHF.

This chain connects TRBV30 to TRBJ2-3; the match to TRBD2 covers 10 bases. The CDR3 runs to 15 residues. Germline assignment: CDR1 GTSNPN and CDR2 SVGIG (reference sequence). V gave up 0 bases and J gave up 8 bases; unmatched junction bases: 8. CDR3 loop: CAWSVGLAGVGTQYF. In DNA form, the CDR3 reads TGTGCCTGGAGTGTGGGGCTAGCGGGAGTGGGTACGCAGTATTTT.

V usage is TRBV9 and J usage is TRBJ2-7; 9 bases fit TRBD2. From germline, CDR1 is SGDLS and CDR2 YYNGEE. The CDR3 consists of 17 residues. J gave up 7 bases and V 4 bases, and 18 bases lay outside the gene matches. The CDR3 DNA is TGTGCCAGCAGCCCTCACGAGATGGCTAGCGGGGTCAGGGAGCAGTACTTC. Amino acids: CASSPHEMASGVREQYF.

The gene calls are TRBV5-1 and TRBJ2-2; tentative D call: TRBD2 (6 bases). V gave up 0 bases and J gave up 5 bases, with 11 bases separating them. Germline V gene data show CDR1 as SGHRS and CDR2 as YFSETQ. This CDR3 comprises 15 residues. The CDR3 protein is CASSLAAGMTGELFF. For the CDR3, the DNA is TGCGCCAGCAGCTTGGCCGCGGGGATGACCGGGGAGCTGTTTTTT.